This T cell receptor beta chain came from a study of blood T cell repertoires in COVID-19 (dated by TCRdb to 2018 to 2020). For the study in its entirety: Samples covering the acute and convalescent phases of COVID-19 were provided by collaborators in the United States, Italy and Spain. The repertoires were released in a freely available public database meant as a resource for research on the immune response to SARS-CoV-2. Deeply sampled blood TCRbeta repertoires from subjects exposed to, actively infected with, or recovered from COVID-19 were included in the dataset. The material from the prospective study consisted of cDNA or gDNA derived from T cells, B-cell-depleted T cells, or PBMCs. Where available, HLA class I and class II types were taken from metadata supplied by the sample provider and were not determined by assay-based typing. The samples were drawn from two sources: the first 160 participants of the ongoing ImmuneRACE study, and approximately 1,300 subjects contributed by 6 global collaborators. Nearly every sample came with metadata listing a de-identified subject ID, COVID-19 status, age in years and sex.

This clone was picked up one time. What antigen it recognizes has not been identified. No base quality information exists; no much larger clone differs at one position. The paper's findings and limits, for the study overall: How much clinical and demographic metadata was included differed by source and by participant, and the metadata was provided uncurated.

TCRbeta CDR3 regions were amplified from genomic DNA using the immunoSEQ Assay, a bias-controlled multiplex PCR. In the authors' own workflow: The number of nucleated cells in each sample was estimated by amplification of reference gene primers within the assay. To quantify the absolute abundance of each unique TCRbeta CDR3 rearrangement, sequence reads were collapsed and filtered. For each sample, productive Simpson clonality was calculated as the square root of Simpson's diversity index over productive rearrangements. In TCRdb, the immuneACCESS table is reduced to in-frame sequences with V and J assigned. These tables do not hold every clone; where another copy was compared, an unresolved V gene accounts for under half, and the others remain unexplained. V and J calls and clone size are those listed in that table; D and trimming were worked out from the DNA. Here the sample has roughly 410,000 clones; 89% occur a single time. About 1.6% of the sample is held by the ten biggest clonotypes.

At one collaborating source in Seattle, patients were enrolled during active infection and were followed longitudinally through the course of disease. Collaborating institutions collected whole blood in K2EDTA tubes following their own protocols. For TCRbeta analysis, collaborators shipped samples in one of three forms: frozen whole blood, isolated PBMCs, or DNA extracted from either of those sample types. Sequencing used peripheral blood. This sequence was found in a woman in her thirties or forties with COVID-19, enrolled during active disease.

The DNA reads TGTGCCAGTAGTAGCGGGCCCACCTCTTATAATTCACCCCTCCACTTT. Its protein is CASSSGPTSYNSPLHF. The rearrangement joined TRBV19 to TRBJ1-6, with the D gene uncertain. The V end loses 4 bases and the J end loses 4 bases, and a stretch of 14 bases separates them. The germline V gene (reference sequence) sets CDR1 to LNHDA and CDR2 to SQIVND. CDR3 length: 16 amino acids, cysteine to phenylalanine. Only the CDR3 part of the read is kept: 48 bases, read in frame from the first base.